This T cell receptor (beta chain) was obtained from a study of blood T cell repertoires in COVID-19 (TCRdb year 2020). At the level of the whole study: The collaborator samples originated in the United States, Italy and Spain and spanned the acute and convalescent phases of COVID-19. Where available, HLA class I and class II types were obtained from metadata supplied by the sample provider rather than from assay-based typing. The repertoires were made available in a free public database intended to serve as a resource for research on the immune response to SARS-CoV-2. The samples were drawn from the first 160 participants of the ongoing ImmuneRACE study and from more than 1,000 subjects provided by 6 global collaborators. The dataset comprised deeply sampled blood TCRbeta repertoires from subjects exposed to, actively infected with, or recovered from COVID-19. Sample metadata almost always included a de-identified subject ID, COVID-19 status, age in years and sex. The material from the prospective study consisted of cDNA or gDNA derived from T cells, B-cell-depleted T cells, or PBMCs.

Including the terminal cysteine and phenylalanine, the CDR3 comprises 15 residues. Only CDR3 DNA remains: 45 bases, in frame from the first base. Germline trimming: 1 base from V, 5 bases from J; junction bases outside gene matches: 5. The germline V gene sets CDR1 to SGHTA and CDR2 to FQGTGA. Paper-wide results and their limitations: Clinical and demographic metadata were provided uncurated, with the amount varying by source and participant.

In Seattle, one collaborating source enrolled patients while the infection was active and tracked those patients longitudinally over the course of disease. Collaborating institutions collected whole blood in K2EDTA tubes following their own protocols. For TCRbeta analysis, collaborators shipped samples in one of three forms: frozen whole blood, isolated PBMCs, or DNA extracted from either of those sample types. TCRbeta CDR3 regions were amplified from genomic DNA by means of the immunoSEQ Assay, a bias-controlled multiplex PCR. From the authors' description of their analysis: Within the assay, amplification of reference gene primers was used to estimate how many nucleated cells each sample contained. To quantify the absolute abundance of each unique TCRbeta CDR3 rearrangement, sequence reads were collapsed and filtered. For each sample, productive Simpson clonality was calculated as the square root of Simpson's diversity index across productive rearrangements. The immuneACCESS repertoire file appears here via TCRdb, limited to in-frame rearrangements. These files lack a portion of the clones; in checked studies, under half of the deficit traces to unresolved V genes, and the cause of the others is not known. V and J calls and clone size come straight from that table; D and trimming were deduced from the DNA. The sample table records about 170,000 clones; 84% of these occur just once. Less than 3% of the sample is in the top ten clones.

Worth noting for this clone: This receptor's antigen is unknown. Nothing much larger sits one base from this clone, and base qualities are not available.

This clonotype was sampled from a woman of 80 years or more with COVID-19, enrolled during active disease. The sequenced sample consisted of peripheral blood. This chain is built from TRBV7-3 and TRBJ2-5, and TRBD2 aligns with 9 junction nucleotides. The bases read TGTGCCAGCAGCTTAAATAGCGGGAGAATGGAGACCCAGTACTTC. This codes for CASSLNSGRMETQYF.